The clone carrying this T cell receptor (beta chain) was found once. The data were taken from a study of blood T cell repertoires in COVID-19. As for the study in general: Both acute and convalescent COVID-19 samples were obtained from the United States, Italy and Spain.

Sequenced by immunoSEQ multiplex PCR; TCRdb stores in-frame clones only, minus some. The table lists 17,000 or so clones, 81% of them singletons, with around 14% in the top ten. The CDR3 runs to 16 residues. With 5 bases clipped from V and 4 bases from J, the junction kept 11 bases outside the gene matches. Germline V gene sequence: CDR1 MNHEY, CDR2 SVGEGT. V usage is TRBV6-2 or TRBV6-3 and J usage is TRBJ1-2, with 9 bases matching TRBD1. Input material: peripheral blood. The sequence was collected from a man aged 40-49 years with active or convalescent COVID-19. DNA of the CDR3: TGTGCCAGCAGTGAGCCCGGGACAGGGATACTCTATGGCTACACCTTC. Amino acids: CASSEPGTGILYGYTF.